These 8 T cell receptor beta chains share one sample of origin, sequenced in a study of blood T cell repertoires in COVID-19 (dated by TCRdb to 2020 to 2022). Libraries were made using the immunoSEQ multiplex PCR assay. The table was pulled from immuneACCESS by TCRdb, which kept in-frame rearrangements only. Such tables lose some clones; where checked, under half of the loss comes from unresolved V genes, and the rest has no known cause. The sample has about 260,000 clones on record, about 88% of them singletons. The top ten clones comprise approximately 3.8% of the sample. Sequenced material: peripheral blood. Receptor source: a man in his fifties or sixties who had recovered from COVID-19.

CDR3 sequence (DNA): TGCAGCGTTGACACCTCGTCGGGAGTCCAAATCTCTGAGCAGTACTTC. Amino acid sequence: CSVDTSSGVQISEQYF. V gene TRBV29-1 combines with J gene TRBJ2-7; possibly TRBD2 for D (6 bases). The germline CDR1 and CDR2 sequences are SQVTM and ANQGSEA. The CDR3 contains 16 residues. Trimming removed 3 bases from V and 7 bases from J, with 25 bases in between.

The rearrangement links TRBV9 to TRBJ1-2, with 8 positions matching TRBD1. V lost 6 bases to trimming and J lost 8 bases; unmatched junction nucleotides: 12. This CDR3 comprises 14 residues. Germline loops: CDR1 SGDLS, CDR2 YYNGEE. This CDR3 reads CASTRTGSTEGYTF. The CDR3 DNA reads as TGTGCCAGCACCCGGACAGGGTCAACGGAAGGCTACACCTTC. Full variable domain (remainder filled in from reference TRBV9 and TRBJ1-2): DSGVTQTPKHLITATGQRVTLRCSPRSGDLSVYWYQQSLDQGLQFLIQYYNGEERAKGNILERFSAQQFPDLHSELNLSSLELGDSALYFCASTRTGSTEGYTFGSGTRLTVV.

In its sample, this clone was seen a few times. Germline is not matched at one junction end, which may reflect a read error. The J gene is TRBJ2-7, the V gene TRBV4-1; 9 bases align to TRBD2. Per the germline V gene, CDR1 is MGHRA and CDR2 is YSYEKL. The CDR3 sequence is 17 residues long. Here the CDR3 reads CASSQESIAGATYGQYF. Here the CDR3 DNA reads TGCGCCAGCAGCCAAGAAAGCATAGCGGGGGCCACCTACGGGCAGTACTTC.

The rearrangement uses TRBV7-8 and TRBJ1-2, with 7 bases aligning to TRBD1. The V gene's germline CDR1 is SGHVS and CDR2 FQNEAQ. The CDR3 sequence is 17 residues long. V lost 1 base, J lost 3 bases, and 11 bases stayed unmatched. CDR3 sequence: CASSLGAGGDSHYGYTF. CDR3 nucleotides: TGTGCCAGCAGCTTAGGGGCCGGGGGGGACAGCCACTATGGCTACACCTTC.

The V gene is TRBV5-1, the J gene TRBJ1-1; D is ambiguous. This CDR3 contains 12 residues. V dropped 4 bases and J dropped 7 bases, with 11 bases sitting between them. CDR1 is SGHRS and CDR2 is YFSETQ in the germline V gene. CDR3 sequence: CASSRRVDEAFF. In nucleotides, the CDR3 is TGCGCCAGCAGCCGCCGGGTAGATGAAGCTTTCTTT.

The CDR3 DNA follows: TGCAGCGTCCGAGGGACAGGGGGAAATTCACCCCTCCACTTT. Amino acid sequence: CSVRGTGGNSPLHF. This chain connects TRBV29-1 to TRBJ1-6; 11 bases are shared with TRBD1. After removal of 6 bases from V and 7 bases from J, the junction contained 5 bases not matched to a gene. Germline V CDR1 and CDR2: SQVTM, ANQGSEA. This CDR3 is 14 amino acids long.

The chain joins TRBV6-5 to TRBJ1-2, with 9 bases lining up with TRBD1. V lost 4 bases, J lost 3 bases, and 9 bases stayed unmatched. Germline V CDR1 and CDR2: MNHEY, SVGAGI. The CDR3 runs 16 residues. This CDR3 is CASSLTRTGVYYGYTF. In DNA, the CDR3 is TGTGCCAGCAGTTTAACGCGGACAGGGGTTTACTATGGCTACACCTTC.

The V gene is TRBV5-7, the J gene TRBJ1-5; 7 positions match TRBD1. TRBV5-7 is assigned to the ORF class and has an uncertain function. The CDR3 contains 16 residues. Trimming at V came to 4 bases and at J to 2 bases, leaving 9 bases not matched to a gene. The DNA of the CDR3 is TGTGCCAGCAGCAATAACAGGGGTGAGTGCAATCAGCCCCAGCATTTT. Amino acid sequence: CASSNNRGECNQPQHF.